What follows describes a single TCR beta chain. The entry originates in a study of blood T cell repertoires in COVID-19. Overall study context: Whether acute or convalescent, the COVID-19 samples came from the United States, Italy and Spain. T cells, B-cell-depleted T cells, or PBMCs provided the cDNA or gDNA that served as material.

This CDR3 comprises 16 residues. Germline V gives CDR1 KGHSH, CDR2 LQKENI. Losses at the gene ends were 3 bases for V and 5 bases for J; bases not matched to a gene: 6. Original data processing: Estimation of nucleated cell counts relied on the amplification of reference gene primers. Clones were sequenced by immunoSEQ multiplex PCR, and TCRdb holds only the in-frame ones, with some missing. The V and J calls and clone size are taken from that table; D and trimming were inferred from the DNA. Of around 120,000 clones detected, roughly 80% appear once; the ten largest clones hold more than 1.5%. The rearrangement joins TRBV18 to TRBJ2-3; 12 bases are shared with TRBD2. Sequenced sample: peripheral blood. The clonotype originates from a man aged 70-80 years with acute or convalescent COVID-19. The CDR3 protein is CASSPSSGGALDTQYF. The CDR3 coding sequence is TGTGCCAGCTCACCCTCTAGCGGGGGGGCCTTAGATACGCAGTATTTT.